This TCR beta chain was identified during a study of Graves' ophthalmopathy and Graves' hyperthyroidism. General study findings and limits: Blood also held most thyroid clonotypes expanded above 0.001 frequency. Forecasting of ophthalmopathy progression by the model achieved about 69% sensitivity and 72% to 85% specificity.

Amplification of the TCR beta CDR3 regions used RNA transcripts (as template). Second-round multiplex PCR came after a first-round RT-PCR that employed HTBI primers. TCRdb re-analysed the multiplex PCR reads in MiXCR, keeping a single row per CDR3 protein. This table holds roughly 160,000 distinct CDR3 sequences, around 39% found once. Diagnosis relied on clinical symptoms, serum thyroxine, TRAb, thyroid ultrasound and orbital computed tomography. This CDR3 contains 13 residues. Germline V gives CDR1 GTSNPN, CDR2 SVGIG (reference sequence). The V and J ends lost 6 bases and 2 bases respectively, with 11 bases between them. This clonotype has a count of ten or more. Its antigen is currently unknown.

The rearrangement links TRBV30 to TRBJ2-4; D remains unclear. The receptor was isolated from a man aged 25 to 40 with Graves' ophthalmopathy. The sequenced material came from peripheral blood. CDR3 coding DNA: TGTGCCTGCGCCCGCAGCTCCAAAAACATTCAGTACTTC. Residues: CACARSSKNIQYF.